This record concerns one T cell receptor (beta chain) sequence. Its antigen remains unidentified. The junction and the germline gene differ at one end; a read error may be behind it. The sample belongs to a study of blood T cells in healthy people across ages. The CDR3 runs 15 residues. CDR1 is SGHRS, CDR2 YFSETQ, per germline. Overall study results and limits: Calculation of diversity from one million T cells yielded estimates considered to be underestimates.

A second about 7 to 11 cycle PCR used barcoded and J-beta primers. A template-switch adaptor that had 12 random nucleotides put a tag on each cDNA molecule. TCRdb re-called the 5' RACE reads with MiXCR, one entry per CDR3 protein. Here the sample spans 600,000 to 1,000,000 distinct CDR3 sequences, 58% being singletons. Sequencing used blood. The V gene is TRBV5-1, the J gene TRBJ2-1; D is undetermined. The source is a man aged 25-40 years in good health. The CDR3 bases are TGCACCAGCAGCTTCTTTGACCTTCGAAGCAATGAGCAGTTCTTC. Translation gives CTSSFFDLRSNEQFF. Together with reference TRBV5-1 and TRBJ2-1, the CDR3 gives the full variable domain: KAGVTQTPRYLIKTRGQQVTLSCSPISGHRSVSWYQQTPGQGLQFLFEYFSETQRNKGNFPGRFSGRQFSNSRSEMNVSTLELGDSALYLCTSSFFDLRSNEQFFGPGTRLTVL.